This passage covers 32 T cell receptor beta chains from one sample sequenced in a study of T cell clonotyping in hematopoietic cell transplantation. Measured with immunoSEQ multiplex PCR; TCRdb has only the in-frame clones, and not every one. Here the sample spans 1,500 to 2,500 clones, around 94% being singletons. Sequencing used peripheral blood mononuclear cells, obtained 30 days after allogeneic stem cell transplant. The receptors stem from a female patient aged 50-60 years who had an allogeneic stem cell transplant from a related donor, so the T cells may come from the graft donor. Some clones in this sample may be carry-over from other donors' samples.

The rearrangement links TRBV7-9 to TRBJ2-1, with TRBD1 matching 9 bases. This CDR3 has 15 amino acids. Germline V gene data show CDR1 as SEHNR and CDR2 as FQNEAQ (reference sequence). With 5 bases clipped from V and 1 base from J, the junction kept 3 bases outside the gene matches. The CDR3 region has the DNA TGTGCCAGCAGCCAGGGGACAGGGTCCTACAATGAGCAGTTCTTC. It is translated as CASSQGTGSYNEQFF.

The rearrangement uses TRBV21-1 and TRBJ1-2; TRBD1, as called in the table, went unchecked against the DNA. TRBV21-1 is a recognized pseudogene. The CDR3 consists of 17 residues. CDR3 sequence reads: CASSKVTGPLANYGYTF. CDR3 bases: TGTGCCAGCAGCAAAGTCACAGGGCCTCTAGCTAACTATGGCTACACCTTC.

This clone has more than one count but fewer than ten. This chain joins TRBV5-4 and TRBJ1-4; possible D gene TRBD1, 5 bases. Trimming shortened V by 0 bases and J by 7 bases, and 16 bases separated the two germline ends. CDR1 is SGHNT and CDR2 is YYREEE in the germline V gene (reference sequence). The CDR3 contains 16 residues. This CDR3 reads CASSLVLGGVSEKLFF. The CDR3 nucleotides are TGTGCCAGCAGCTTGGTCCTAGGAGGGGTTTCTGAAAAACTGTTTTTT.

This rearrangement joins TRBV30 to TRBJ2-5; D is undetermined. This CDR3 is 13 amino acids long. CDR1 is GTSNPN and CDR2 is SVGIG in the germline V gene (reference sequence). Trimming took off 7 bases at V and 2 bases at J, with 14 bases between the two ends. The CDR3 DNA reads as TGTGCCTTACACCGAAACTCGCAAGAGACCCAGTACTTC. Amino acid sequence: CALHRNSQETQYF.

This sequence joins TRBV2 and TRBJ2-2; either TRBD1 or TRBD2 may supply D (6 bases each). The germline V gene has CDR1 SNHLY and CDR2 FYNNEI. V gave up 6 bases and J gave up 6 bases, with 20 bases separating them. The CDR3 spans 16 residues. Here the CDR3 DNA reads TGTGCCAGCAGGGAGATTCCCGAGAGGGGGGCCGGGGAGCTGTTTTTT. Its translation is CASREIPERGAGELFF.

CDR3 DNA: TGTGCCAGCAGCTTAAATGCAAGGAGGGAGTCCTACGAGCAGTACTTC. Translating gives CASSLNARRESYEQYF. The rearrangement uses TRBV7-2 and TRBJ2-7, with D possibly TRBD2 on 6 matching bases. This CDR3 has 16 amino acids. V was clipped by 2 bases and J by 1 base, with 15 bases between them. Germline CDR1 and CDR2: SGHTA and FQGNSA.

The V and J genes are TRBV19 and TRBJ1-5; D is perhaps TRBD1 (5 bases). Between the trimmed V and J ends, which lost 5 bases and 8 bases, there was a span of 13 bases. The CDR3 is made up of 13 amino acids. Per germline, CDR1 LNHDA and CDR2 SQIVND (reference sequence). Here the CDR3 reads CASSPGTYEPQHF. In DNA, the CDR3 is TGTGCCAGTAGTCCAGGGACCTACGAGCCCCAGCATTTT. Filled out from reference TRBV19 and TRBJ1-5, the complete variable domain reads DGGITQSPKYLFRKEGQNVTLSCEQNLNHDAMYWYRQDPGQGLRLIYYSQIVNDFQKGDIAEGYSVSREKKESFPLTVTSAQKNPTAFYLCASSPGTYEPQHFGDGTRLSIL.

The V gene is TRBV5-5, the J gene TRBJ2-7; possible D gene TRBD2, 5 bases. Germline V lookup: CDR1 SGHKS, CDR2 YYEKEE (reference sequence). The CDR3 sequence is 12 residues long. V lost 4 bases and J 2 bases, leaving 7 bases between the germline ends. The CDR3 nucleotides are TGTGCCAGCAGCCGAGGGACCTACGAGCAGTACTTC. Protein: CASSRGTYEQYF.

This clone showed up just once. This chain joins TRBV7-2 and TRBJ1-2; 10 bases match TRBD1. The CDR3 has 14 amino acids. Germline V gene data show CDR1 as SGHTA and CDR2 as FQGNSA. V shed 3 bases and J 8 bases; nucleotides not matched to a gene: 6. CDR3 sequence: CASSFWDRGGGYTF. The CDR3 coding sequence is TGTGCCAGCAGCTTCTGGGACAGGGGAGGAGGCTACACCTTC.

The chain combines TRBV25-1 with TRBJ2-3, with 11 bases matching TRBD2. V was clipped by 5 bases and J by 3 bases; unmatched bases: 4. Germline CDR1 MGHDK, CDR2 SYGVNS. CDR3 length equals 15 residues. CDR3 in amino acids: CASSRLAGGTDTQYF. In DNA form, the CDR3 reads TGTGCCAGCAGTCGGCTAGCGGGAGGAACAGATACGCAGTATTTT. Using reference TRBV25-1 and TRBJ2-3 for the parts outside the CDR3, the full variable domain is EADIYQTPRYLVIGTGKKITLECSQTMGHDKMYWYQQDPGMELHLIHYSYGVNSTEKGDLSSESTVSRIRTEHFPLTLESARPSHTSQYLCASSRLAGGTDTQYFGPGTRLTVL.

The chain couples TRBV6-5 to TRBJ2-2; a weak D match, TRBD2 (5 bases). Deletions cut 0 bases from V and 5 bases from J, with 13 bases between. Germline V CDR1 and CDR2: MNHEY, SVGAGI. The CDR3 is 16 residues long. In DNA, the CDR3 is TGTGCCAGCAGTTACTCGCAGCTACGAGGGACCGGGGAGCTGTTTTTT. Translating it yields CASSYSQLRGTGELFF.

The rearrangement uses TRBV19 and TRBJ1-2; TRBD1 is a possible D gene (6 bases). The germline V gene has CDR1 LNHDA and CDR2 SQIVND (reference sequence). The CDR3 contains 13 residues. Trimming removed 5 bases at V and 7 bases at J, with 14 bases between. CDR3 protein: CASSLQGNTGYTF. For the CDR3, the DNA is TGTGCCAGTAGTCTACAGGGTAATACTGGCTACACCTTC.

The chain recombines TRBV11-2 with TRBJ1-1; no firm D call. Germline loops: CDR1 SGHAT, CDR2 FQNNGV. The CDR3 loop spans 14 amino acids. Trimming cost V 5 bases and J 0 bases, with 10 bases left between them. The CDR3 protein is CASSRSLVNTEAFF. The DNA for the CDR3 is TGTGCCAGCAGCCGTTCCCTCGTGAACACTGAAGCTTTCTTT.

The sample holds one count of this clone. The gene calls are TRBV5-1 and TRBJ1-5, with D possibly TRBD1 on 5 matching bases. Germline-derived CDR1 and CDR2 are SGHRS and YFSETQ. This CDR3 has 14 amino acids. Trimming removed 4 bases from V and 3 bases from J, with 11 bases in between. In nucleotides, the CDR3 is TGCGCCAGCAGCCTGGGGCACCCCAATCAGCCCCAGCATTTT. It specifies CASSLGHPNQPQHF.

The V gene is TRBV29-1, the J gene TRBJ2-7; no clear D. Germline CDR1 and CDR2: SQVTM and ANQGSEA. The V and J ends lost 4 bases and 6 bases respectively, with 10 bases between them. This CDR3 spans 11 amino acids. For the CDR3, the DNA is TGCAGCGTTGTCAGGAGCTCCGAGCAGTACTTC. Translation gives CSVVRSSEQYF.

This chain connects TRBV5-6 to TRBJ1-3; no reliable D call. V was clipped by 7 bases and J by 0 bases, with 17 bases between them. The CDR3 spans 16 residues. The germline gives CDR1 SGHDT, CDR2 YYEEEE. The CDR3 sequence: CASSTWAVNSGNTIYF. The DNA for the CDR3 is TGTGCCAGCTCCACTTGGGCCGTCAACTCTGGAAACACCATATATTTT.

This chain links TRBV5-4 with TRBJ1-2; 10 bases are a match to TRBD1. Germline values: CDR1 SGHNT, CDR2 YYREEE (reference sequence). V dropped 4 bases and J dropped 2; count of bases not matched to a gene: 8. The CDR3 has 16 amino acids. In nucleotides, the CDR3 is TGTGCCAGCAGCCCCGGGACAGGGGCCACAAACTATGGCTACACCTTC. The encoded protein is CASSPGTGATNYGYTF.

There are a few counts of this clone. The chain's CDR3 is CSARDHRYTF. Written as DNA, the CDR3 is TGCAGTGCTAGAGACCACCGCTACACCTTC. The gene calls are TRBV20-1 and TRBJ1-2; D remains unclear. In germline, CDR1 is DFQATT, CDR2 SNEGSKA (reference sequence). The V gene lost 0 bases and the J gene lost 9 bases, with 5 bases spanning the gap. The CDR3 is 10 residues long.

Only a few counts were recorded for this clone. This chain connects TRBV27 to TRBJ2-7; 7 bases agree with TRBD2. The CDR3 loop spans 12 amino acids. Trimming removed 6 bases from V and 7 bases from J; junction bases left unmatched: 6. CDR1 MNHEY and CDR2 SMNVEV come from the germline V gene (reference sequence). The CDR3 nucleotides read TGTGCCAGCAGCAGACTAGCTGGTGAGCAGTACTTC. Protein product: CASSRLAGEQYF.

The J gene is TRBJ1-1, the V gene TRBV7-9; no clear D. The CDR3 consists of 13 residues. With 2 bases removed from V and 8 bases from J, the gap between germline ends came to 12 bases. CDR1 and CDR2 from the germline V gene are SEHNR and FQNEAQ (reference sequence). This CDR3 is CASSLSGETEAFF. The CDR3 coding sequence is TGTGCCAGCAGCTTAAGCGGAGAAACAGAAGCTTTCTTT.

The rearrangement links TRBV13 to TRBJ2-1; either TRBD1 or TRBD2 may fit D (5 bases each). The germline V and J ends were trimmed by 5 bases and 6 bases, with 20 bases remaining between them. Germline V lookup: CDR1 PRHDT, CDR2 FYEKMQ (reference sequence). This CDR3 region has 16 residues. CDR3 region: CASSPPPGTFPNEQFF. CDR3 DNA: TGTGCCAGCAGCCCGCCTCCCGGGACCTTTCCCAATGAGCAGTTCTTC.

This clone was seen once. The rearrangement uses TRBV9 and TRBJ2-2, with D maybe TRBD2 (6 bases). The V gene lost 3 bases and the J gene lost 8 bases, with 17 bases spanning the gap. Germline CDR1 and CDR2: SGDLS and YYNGEE. The CDR3 has 15 amino acids. The CDR3 DNA sequence: TGTGCCAGCAGCGAGGGGACTCCACGGGGAGGGGAGCTGTTTTTT. It translates to CASSEGTPRGGELFF.

V is TRBV5-1 and J is TRBJ2-3; the D gene is possibly TRBD2 (6 bases). The V gene's germline CDR1 is SGHRS and CDR2 YFSETQ. The CDR3 runs 18 residues. V dropped 0 bases and J dropped 0 bases, with 17 bases sitting between them. CDR3 loop: CASSLGPVAEASTDTQYF. The CDR3 region has the DNA TGCGCCAGCAGCTTGGGCCCCGTAGCGGAAGCTAGCACAGATACGCAGTATTTT.

The V gene is TRBV5-1, the J gene TRBJ1-2, with TRBD1 as a possible D gene (6 bases). In germline, CDR1 is SGHRS, CDR2 YFSETQ. CDR3 length equals 16 residues. V was trimmed by 0 bases and J by 7 bases, leaving 19 bases between them. CDR3 in amino acids: CASSLVGTRGVSGYTF. The CDR3 nucleotides are TGCGCCAGCAGCTTGGTCGGGACAAGGGGCGTTAGTGGCTACACCTTC.

The chain joins TRBV7-6 to TRBJ2-3, with a possible D match to TRBD2 (5 bases). The germline gives CDR1 SGHVS, CDR2 FNYEAQ. This CDR3 spans 17 amino acids. Trimming shortened V by 2 bases and J by 2 bases, and 17 bases separated the two germline ends. CDR3 loop: CASSLYSSRGYTDTQYF. The CDR3 bases are TGTGCCAGCAGCTTATATAGTAGCCGGGGATACACAGATACGCAGTATTTT. Full variable domain (rest looked up from reference TRBV7-6 and TRBJ2-3): GAGVSQSPRYKVTKRGQDVALRCDPISGHVSLYWYRQALGQGPEFLTYFNYEAQQDKSGLPNDRFSAERPEGSISTLTIQRTEQRDSAMYRCASSLYSSRGYTDTQYFGPGTRLTVL.

This chain connects TRBV30 to TRBJ1-2, with D unclear. This CDR3 is 13 amino acids long. Trimming pared 0 bases from V and 7 bases from J, leaving 12 bases between. The V gene's germline CDR1 is GTSNPN and CDR2 SVGIG (reference sequence). The CDR3 region is CAWSVGREVGYTF. CDR3 sequence (DNA): TGTGCCTGGAGTGTCGGTAGGGAAGTTGGCTACACCTTC.

The chain is built from TRBV4-3 and TRBJ1-1, with 9 bases identical to TRBD1. V shed 1 base, J shed 5 bases, and the junction held 5 bases outside the gene matches. CDR3 length: 15 amino acids. Germline CDR1 is LGHNA and CDR2 is YSLEER. The DNA of the CDR3 is TGCGCCAGCAGCCAAGCCGGGACAGGGTGGACTGAAGCTTTCTTT. It is translated as CASSQAGTGWTEAFF.

J is TRBJ2-6 and V is TRBV6-1, with D perhaps matching TRBD1 (6 bases). The ends were cut back, 7 bases at V and 2 bases at J, with 12 bases in the middle. Germline V gene data show CDR1 as MNHNS and CDR2 as SASEGT. The CDR3 runs 15 residues. The CDR3 nucleotides are TGTGCCAGCACAGGGGTTAGAGCTGGGGCCAACGTCCTGACTTTC. Translating gives CASTGVRAGANVLTF.

This sequence joins TRBV4-3 and TRBJ2-7, with D uncertain. Trimming cost V 4 bases and J 2 bases, with 15 bases left between them. The CDR3 length is 15 residues. Germline CDR1 and CDR2: LGHNA and YSLEER. CDR3 sequence (DNA): TGCGCCAGCAGCCCTACAGCTCTCCATACCTACGAGCAGTACTTC. It yields the protein CASSPTALHTYEQYF.

The chain carries TRBV9 and TRBJ1-2; 7 bases fit TRBD1. The CDR3 runs to 12 residues. V was pared by 3 bases and J by 7 bases, with 3 bases of the junction left unmatched. The germline gives CDR1 SGDLS, CDR2 YYNGEE. CDR3 nucleotides: TGTGCCAGCAGCGCCACAGGGGTTGGCTACACCTTC. This codes for CASSATGVGYTF.

The chain couples TRBV19 to TRBJ2-3; 9 positions match TRBD2. The CDR3 sequence is 17 residues long. Germline values: CDR1 LNHDA, CDR2 SQIVND (reference sequence). With V trimmed by 3 bases and J by 0 bases, 7 bases remained unmatched. The CDR3 coding sequence is TGTGCCAGTAGTATTCGAGCTAGCGGGACTAGCACAGATACGCAGTATTTT. Amino acid sequence: CASSIRASGTSTDTQYF.

V usage is TRBV28 and J usage is TRBJ1-2; 7 bases agree with TRBD1. The germline CDR1 and CDR2 sequences are MDHEN and SYDVKM. V lost 6 bases, J lost 8 bases, and 21 bases stayed unmatched. The CDR3 covers 17 residues. The CDR3: CASSPMFPQGGMGGYTF. In DNA form, the CDR3 reads TGTGCCAGCAGCCCGATGTTCCCTCAGGGGGGTATGGGGGGCTACACCTTC.